Listed below are T cell receptor beta chains from one sample, sequenced in a study of blood T cell repertoires in COVID-19. TCRdb keeps only in-frame clones here, not all; method: immunoSEQ multiplex PCR. The table records about 350,000 clones, roughly nine tenths of them present only once. Sequenced material: peripheral blood. The receptors shown here come from a woman aged 55-70 years with COVID-19, enrolled during active disease. The CDR3 runs from the conserved cysteine through the conserved F or W. The order of the fields is clone size, V gene, D gene, J gene, CDR3 length, CDR3 DNA, CDR3 protein. A D gene is named only where the DNA matches it firmly. Rows give clone size only sometimes, using once, few, many, or a class for an expanded clone.

clone_size: .; v_call: TRBV19; d_call: TRBD1; j_call: TRBJ1-1; cdr3_length: 14; cdr3_nt: TGTGCCAGTAGTAAGGACAGGGGGTGGACTGAAGCTTTCTTT; cdr3_aa: CASSKDRGWTEAFF
clone_size: .; v_call: TRBV4-1; d_call: TRBD1; j_call: TRBJ2-1; cdr3_length: 16; cdr3_nt: TGCGCCAGCAGCCAAGATGGTTGGACAGGGATGAATGAGCAGTTCTTC; cdr3_aa: CASSQDGWTGMNEQFF
clone_size: .; v_call: TRBV2; d_call: TRBD2; j_call: TRBJ2-1; cdr3_length: 15; cdr3_nt: TGTGCCAGCAGTCGACTAGCGGGGAGCTACAATGAGCAGTTCTTC; cdr3_aa: CASSRLAGSYNEQFF
clone_size: few; v_call: TRBV9; d_call: .; j_call: TRBJ1-2; cdr3_length: 15; cdr3_nt: TGTGCCAGCAGCCCGGAGAGGGCCTTGAGCTATGGCTACACCTTC; cdr3_aa: CASSPERALSYGYTF
clone_size: .; v_call: TRBV13; d_call: TRBD1; j_call: TRBJ1-2; cdr3_length: 13; cdr3_nt: TGTGCCAGCAGCTTAGAGGACAGGAAAGGCTACACCTTC; cdr3_aa: CASSLEDRKGYTF
clone_size: .; v_call: TRBV9; d_call: TRBD2; j_call: TRBJ2-5; cdr3_length: 16; cdr3_nt: TGTGCCAGCAGCGTAGGGGTAGCGGGGGGACAAGAGACCCAGTACTTC; cdr3_aa: CASSVGVAGGQETQYF
clone_size: .; v_call: TRBV19; d_call: .; j_call: TRBJ2-6; cdr3_length: 17; cdr3_nt: TGTGCCAGTAGCCAAGCAGGGGCGAAGTCCGGGGCCAACGTCCTGACTTTC; cdr3_aa: CASSQAGAKSGANVLTF
clone_size: .; v_call: TRBV4-2; d_call: TRBD1; j_call: TRBJ2-7; cdr3_length: 16; cdr3_nt: TGTGCCAGCAGCCAACGAATACAGGGGGTGGCGGGGGAGCAGTACTTC; cdr3_aa: CASSQRIQGVAGEQYF
clone_size: .; v_call: TRBV10-2; d_call: TRBD1; j_call: TRBJ1-1; cdr3_length: 14; cdr3_nt: TGCGCCAGCAGACGGTTACAGGGGGACACTGAAGCTTTCTTT; cdr3_aa: CASRRLQGDTEAFF
clone_size: .; v_call: TRBV19; d_call: TRBD1; j_call: TRBJ2-1; cdr3_length: 17; cdr3_nt: TGTGCCAGTAGTAGCGCTCCCGGGACAGGGGGCGAAAATGAGCAGTTCTTC; cdr3_aa: CASSSAPGTGGENEQFF
clone_size: .; v_call: TRBV7-3; d_call: TRBD1; j_call: TRBJ2-1; cdr3_length: 15; cdr3_nt: TGTGCCAGCAGCCGGGGACAGGGGCTCTACAATGAGCAGTTCTTC; cdr3_aa: CASSRGQGLYNEQFF
clone_size: .; v_call: TRBV7-9; d_call: .; j_call: TRBJ2-2; cdr3_length: 17; cdr3_nt: TGTGCCAGCAGCGAACGAGGGGGAGGGTCAAACACCGGGGAGCTGTTTTTT; cdr3_aa: CASSERGGGSNTGELFF
clone_size: .; v_call: TRBV9; d_call: .; j_call: TRBJ2-7; cdr3_length: 16; cdr3_nt: TGTGCCAGCAGCGGTGGGCCGGGAGATCGAACCTACGAGCAGTACTTC; cdr3_aa: CASSGGPGDRTYEQYF
clone_size: once; v_call: TRBV7-9; d_call: .; j_call: TRBJ1-4; cdr3_length: 14; cdr3_nt: TGTGCCAGCAGCTCCGGACAAAATAATGAAAAACTGTTTTTT; cdr3_aa: CASSSGQNNEKLFF
clone_size: .; v_call: TRBV9; d_call: .; j_call: TRBJ2-7; cdr3_length: 14; cdr3_nt: TGTGCCAGCAGCGTAGGGTCAGGTCCCGACGAGCAGTACTTC; cdr3_aa: CASSVGSGPDEQYF
clone_size: .; v_call: TRBV6-6; d_call: .; j_call: TRBJ1-1; cdr3_length: 14; cdr3_nt: TGTGCCAGCAGGGACAGTTTCATGAACACTGAAGCTTTCTTT; cdr3_aa: CASRDSFMNTEAFF
clone_size: few; v_call: TRBV5-4; d_call: .; j_call: TRBJ1-5; cdr3_length: 13; cdr3_nt: TGTGCCAGCAGCTATGGAGGGAGTCAGCCCCAGCATTTT; cdr3_aa: CASSYGGSQPQHF
clone_size: .; v_call: TRBV7-9; d_call: TRBD1; j_call: TRBJ2-3; cdr3_length: 15; cdr3_nt: TGTGCCAGCAGCCGCCGGGACAGCATCACAGATACGCAGTATTTT; cdr3_aa: CASSRRDSITDTQYF
clone_size: .; v_call: TRBV7-3; d_call: .; j_call: TRBJ1-2; cdr3_length: 18; cdr3_nt: TGTGCCAGCAGCTTAAGCCCCCGGGGGGCGCGGATTAACTATGGCTACACCTTC; cdr3_aa: CASSLSPRGARINYGYTF
clone_size: .; v_call: TRBV9; d_call: TRBD1; j_call: TRBJ1-5; cdr3_length: 14; cdr3_nt: TGTGCCAGCAGCGGGGGAACAGGGGGTCAGCCCCAGCATTTT; cdr3_aa: CASSGGTGGQPQHF
clone_size: .; v_call: TRBV19; d_call: .; j_call: TRBJ1-3; cdr3_length: 15; cdr3_nt: TGTGCCAGTACCCGACAGGACTCTGCTGGAAACACCATATATTTT; cdr3_aa: CASTRQDSAGNTIYF
clone_size: .; v_call: TRBV29-1; d_call: .; j_call: TRBJ2-1; cdr3_length: 12; cdr3_nt: TGCAGCGTTGACCAGGGAAACTATGAGCAGTTCTTC; cdr3_aa: CSVDQGNYEQFF
clone_size: .; v_call: TRBV13; d_call: TRBD2; j_call: TRBJ2-5; cdr3_length: 16; cdr3_nt: TGTGCCAGCAGCTTACGGCGGGGGGGCGGGCAAGAGACCCAGTACTTC; cdr3_aa: CASSLRRGGGQETQYF
clone_size: .; v_call: TRBV9; d_call: TRBD1; j_call: TRBJ1-2; cdr3_length: 17; cdr3_nt: TGTGCCAGCAGCGTAGTGGGGACAGGGGTCTCCGCTTGGGGCTACACCTTC; cdr3_aa: CASSVVGTGVSAWGYTF
clone_size: .; v_call: TRBV6-5; d_call: TRBD2; j_call: TRBJ2-1; cdr3_length: 15; cdr3_nt: TGTGCCAGCAATCCTCGGACTAGCGGGGGGAGGGAGCAGTTCTTC; cdr3_aa: CASNPRTSGGREQFF
clone_size: .; v_call: TRBV5-1; d_call: TRBD2; j_call: TRBJ2-1; cdr3_length: 17; cdr3_nt: TGCGCCAGCAGCCCGGGCCTGGCGGGGGGGTCTTACAATGAGCAGTTCTTC; cdr3_aa: CASSPGLAGGSYNEQFF
clone_size: .; v_call: TRBV5-1; d_call: .; j_call: TRBJ1-5; cdr3_length: 15; cdr3_nt: TGCGCCAGCAGTCCGCAGGACAGCTACAATCAGCCCCAGCATTTT; cdr3_aa: CASSPQDSYNQPQHF
clone_size: once; v_call: TRBV2; d_call: TRBD1; j_call: TRBJ1-2; cdr3_length: 12; cdr3_nt: TGTGCCAGCACCTGGGACAGGGGCGGCTACACCTTC; cdr3_aa: CASTWDRGGYTF
clone_size: .; v_call: TRBV19; d_call: TRBD1; j_call: TRBJ2-7; cdr3_length: 14; cdr3_nt: TGTGCCAGTTCCGACAGGGGGGAACTCTACGAGCAGTACTTC; cdr3_aa: CASSDRGELYEQYF
clone_size: .; v_call: TRBV5-1; d_call: TRBD2; j_call: TRBJ2-2; cdr3_length: 16; cdr3_nt: TGCGCCAGCAGCTTGGCCTTGACTAGCGGGACCGGGGAGCTGTTTTTT; cdr3_aa: CASSLALTSGTGELFF
clone_size: .; v_call: TRBV27; d_call: TRBD2; j_call: TRBJ2-1; cdr3_length: 20; cdr3_nt: TGTGCCAGCAGTTTCGGTTTAGTAGACGGGGGGGGATCTTCATACAATGAGCAGTTCTTC; cdr3_aa: CASSFGLVDGGGSSYNEQFF
clone_size: once; v_call: TRBV5-6; d_call: TRBD2; j_call: TRBJ2-1; cdr3_length: 16; cdr3_nt: TGTGCCAGCAGCTTGGCCCCCAGCGGGGGATACAATGAGCAGTTCTTC; cdr3_aa: CASSLAPSGGYNEQFF
clone_size: .; v_call: TRBV28; d_call: .; j_call: TRBJ1-2; cdr3_length: 15; cdr3_nt: TGTGCCAGCAGTCCCCTTGACAGCCCTAACTATGGCTACACCTTC; cdr3_aa: CASSPLDSPNYGYTF
clone_size: .; v_call: TRBV5-1; d_call: .; j_call: TRBJ1-4; cdr3_length: 16; cdr3_nt: TGCGCCAGCACCCCGGGGAGACAGGCAACTAATGAAAAACTGTTTTTT; cdr3_aa: CASTPGRQATNEKLFF
clone_size: .; v_call: TRBV28; d_call: .; j_call: TRBJ2-7; cdr3_length: 15; cdr3_nt: TGTGCCAGCAGTTCTACTAGCTCGATGGGCAAAGAGCAGTACTTC; cdr3_aa: CASSSTSSMGKEQYF